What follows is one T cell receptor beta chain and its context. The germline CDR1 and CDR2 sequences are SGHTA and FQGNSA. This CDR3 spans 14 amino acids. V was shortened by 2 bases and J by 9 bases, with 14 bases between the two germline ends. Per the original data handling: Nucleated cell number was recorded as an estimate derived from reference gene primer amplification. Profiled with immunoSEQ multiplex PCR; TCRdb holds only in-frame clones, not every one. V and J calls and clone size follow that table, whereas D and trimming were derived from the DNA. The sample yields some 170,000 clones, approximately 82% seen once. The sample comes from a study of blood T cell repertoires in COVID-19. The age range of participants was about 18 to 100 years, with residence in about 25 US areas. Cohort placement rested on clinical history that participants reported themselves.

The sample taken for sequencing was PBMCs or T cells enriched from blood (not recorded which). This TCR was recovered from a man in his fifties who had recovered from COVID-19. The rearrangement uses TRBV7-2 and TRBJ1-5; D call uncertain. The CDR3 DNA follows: TGTGCCAGCAGCTTAAGTCGCGGGGAAGGGCCCCAGCATTTT. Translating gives CASSLSRGEGPQHF.